These 18 T cell receptor beta chains came from one sample sequenced in a study of CD8+ T cells in alopecia areata (dated by TCRdb to between 2018 and 2020). Explained via the paper, the time point label denotes: roughly 24 weeks on oral tofacitinib. In the paper's terms, the treatment or condition label means: oral pan-JAK inhibitor, 5-10 mg twice daily. The library was built by means of the immunoSEQ multiplex PCR assay. To provide template for TCR sequencing, every sample had RNA extracted and reverse transcribed into cDNA. TCRdb stores this immuneACCESS table with in-frame sequences only. Part of the clones is absent; in the studies checked, under half of the shortfall reflects unresolved V genes, and no reason is known for the rest. A total of some 80,000 clones appear in this sample, around 67% of them only once. The ten biggest clones cover 20% to 25% of the sample. The material sequenced was CD8+ T cells sorted from blood, taken at week 24, from a patient treated with tofacitinib. The receptors were gathered from a human donor with alopecia areata.

The chain couples TRBV7-6 to TRBJ1-1; D is unclear. The V end lost 1 base, the J end lost 0 bases, and 9 bases lay between the germline ends. Germline lookup yields CDR1 SGHVS and CDR2 FNYEAQ. The CDR3 sequence is 15 residues long. Here the CDR3 reads CASSLGLGMNTEAFF. The CDR3 DNA sequence: TGTGCCAGCAGCTTAGGTTTAGGGATGAACACTGAAGCTTTCTTT.

The gene calls are TRBV4-3 and TRBJ2-1; D might be TRBD1 (7 bases). CDR3 length: 13 amino acids. Germline V CDR1 and CDR2: LGHNA, YSLEER. Deletions cut 6 bases from V and 7 bases from J, with 13 bases between. The CDR3 bases are TGCGCCAGCAGAGCAGGGGGGAGTAATGAGCAGTTCTTC. This encodes CASRAGGSNEQFF.

This sequence joins TRBV29-1 and TRBJ2-1; D call uncertain. From germline, CDR1 is SQVTM and CDR2 ANQGSEA. Trimming took 4 bases from V and 8 from J, leaving 12 bases between them. This CDR3 comprises 12 residues. CDR3 region: CSVGVAKDEQFF. The CDR3 bases are TGCAGCGTTGGGGTAGCTAAGGATGAGCAGTTCTTC.

This chain connects TRBV11-2 to TRBJ2-1, with a weak D call TRBD2 (6 bases). Germline V lookup: CDR1 SGHAT, CDR2 FQNNGV. There are 17 residues in the CDR3. The germline V and J ends were trimmed by 3 bases and 0 bases, with 15 bases remaining between them. CDR3 coding DNA: TGTGCCAGCAGCTTGGGACTGGCTAGTAGCTCCTACAATGAGCAGTTCTTC. Protein product: CASSLGLASSSYNEQFF.

The V gene is TRBV4-3, the J gene TRBJ2-3, with 7 bases matching TRBD2. Germline CDR1 LGHNA, CDR2 YSLEER. The CDR3 spans 16 residues. V lost 1 base, J lost 2 bases, and 6 bases stayed unmatched. The CDR3 region has the DNA TGCGCCAGCAGCCAAGCGTCTCTAGCGGCCACAGATACGCAGTATTTT. Translation: CASSQASLAATDTQYF.

The V call is TRBV4-1, the J call TRBJ2-7; 7 positions match TRBD2. Germline CDR1 reads MGHRA; CDR2 reads YSYEKL. Unmatched junction bases numbered 3, after V lost 1 base and J lost 6 bases. This CDR3 comprises 13 residues. The DNA of the CDR3 is TGCGCCAGCAGCCAAGGCCCGGGGGGCGAGCAGTACTTC. This encodes CASSQGPGGEQYF.

The sample holds one count of this clone. V gene TRBV30 combines with J gene TRBJ1-2, with 7 positions matching TRBD1. With V trimmed by 0 bases and J by 6 bases, 7 bases remained unmatched. In germline, CDR1 is GTSNPN, CDR2 SVGIG (reference sequence). This CDR3 region has 14 residues. CDR3 DNA: TGTGCCTGGAGTGTATATGGAGGGGGCGATGGCTACACCTTC. Translated: CAWSVYGGGDGYTF.

The chain joins TRBV4-3 to TRBJ1-5; 8 bases are a match to TRBD1. V was pared by 1 base and J by 5 bases, with 1 base of the junction left unmatched. The germline CDR1 and CDR2 sequences are LGHNA and YSLEER. The CDR3 sequence is 14 residues long. The CDR3 region is CASSQGTGYQPQHF. The DNA of the CDR3 is TGCGCCAGCAGCCAAGGGACAGGGTATCAGCCCCAGCATTTT.

CDR3 loop: CASSPTDRPHYEQYF. The CDR3 nucleotides are TGTGCCAGCAGTCCAACGGACAGGCCCCACTACGAGCAGTACTTC. The chain employs TRBV27 and TRBJ2-7, with 7 bases fitting TRBD1. This CDR3 spans 15 amino acids. Germline-derived CDR1 and CDR2 are MNHEY and SMNVEV (reference sequence). V lost 5 bases to trimming and J lost 3 bases; unmatched junction nucleotides: 10.

The V and J genes are TRBV7-9 and TRBJ1-3; no definite D call. The CDR3 length is 15 residues. Germline V gene lookup returns CDR1 SEHNR and CDR2 FQNEAQ (reference sequence). Trimming took 2 bases from V and 0 from J, leaving 8 bases between them. In DNA, the CDR3 is TGTGCCAGCAGCTTAACGGTTAGCTCTGGAAACACCATATATTTT. Amino acids: CASSLTVSSGNTIYF.

The CDR3, as DNA: TGTGCCAGCAGTGAATACGGGCCGCGCAGGATGGGATCAGATACGCAGTATTTT. Protein product: CASSEYGPRRMGSDTQYF. J is TRBJ2-3 and V is TRBV25-1; D unresolved. V dropped 0 bases and J dropped 4 bases, with 20 bases sitting between them. The germline CDR1 and CDR2 sequences are MGHDK and SYGVNS. The CDR3 totals 18 residues.

The chain joins TRBV5-1 to TRBJ2-7; D might be TRBD1 (5 bases). Germline-derived CDR1 and CDR2 are SGHRS and YFSETQ. This CDR3 is 15 amino acids long. V was cut by 0 bases and J by 2 bases, with 12 bases left in between. CDR3 residues: CASSLVQGIAYEQYF. Written as DNA, the CDR3 is TGCGCCAGCAGCTTGGTCCAGGGTATAGCCTACGAGCAGTACTTC.

V is TRBV5-4 and J is TRBJ2-3; 9 bases map to TRBD2. The J segment lost 5 bases and the V segment lost 2 bases, leaving 6 bases of the junction unmatched. The germline V gene encodes CDR1 SGHNT and CDR2 YYREEE (reference sequence). The CDR3 runs to 15 residues. The CDR3 DNA reads as TGTGCCAGCAGCTTAACGGGACTAGCCATAGATACGCAGTATTTT. This encodes CASSLTGLAIDTQYF. The full variable domain, completed using reference TRBV5-4 and TRBJ2-3, is ETGVTQSPTHLIKTRGQQVTLRCSSQSGHNTVSWYQQALGQGPQFIFQYYREEENGRGNFPPRFSGLQFPNYSSELNVNALELDDSALYLCASSLTGLAIDTQYFGPGTRLTVL.

The chain joins TRBV5-1 to TRBJ1-2, with a possible D match to TRBD1 (6 bases). Between the trimmed V and J ends, which lost 0 bases and 6 bases, there was a span of 21 bases. Germline CDR1 SGHRS, CDR2 YFSETQ. The length of the CDR3 is 17 residues. CDR3 loop: CASSLGTVAYRFDGYTF. DNA for the CDR3: TGCGCCAGCAGCTTGGGGACAGTCGCATACCGGTTCGATGGCTACACCTTC.

This chain uses TRBV13 with TRBJ2-4; 9 bases are shared with TRBD1. CDR3 length equals 14 residues. CDR1 is PRHDT and CDR2 is FYEKMQ in the germline V gene (reference sequence). V trimming: 5 bases; J trimming: 8 bases; junction bases outside the gene matches: 7. The chain's CDR3 is CASSVDRGTDIQYF. The CDR3 DNA reads TGTGCCAGCAGCGTCGACAGGGGGACGGACATTCAGTACTTC. The whole variable domain, remainder taken from reference TRBV13 and TRBJ2-4, is AAGVIQSPRHLIKEKRETATLKCYPIPRHDTVYWYQQGPGQDPQFLISFYEKMQSDKGSIPDRFSAQQFSDYHSELNMSSLELGDSALYFCASSVDRGTDIQYFGAGTRLSVL.

The chain couples TRBV5-1 to TRBJ1-1, with TRBD1 as a possible D gene (5 bases). CDR1 is SGHRS and CDR2 is YFSETQ in the germline V gene. The CDR3 is 17 residues long. V was clipped by 0 bases and J by 2 bases, with 17 bases between them. The CDR3 nucleotides are TGCGCCAGCAGCTTGGGGCAGGGTGACTTCGTTAACACTGAAGCTTTCTTT. Its translation: CASSLGQGDFVNTEAFF.

This chain uses TRBV27 with TRBJ2-1; 10 bases agree with TRBD2. Germline V CDR1 and CDR2: MNHEY, SMNVEV (reference sequence). The length of the CDR3 is 14 residues. The trim removed 5 bases at V and 8 bases at J, leaving 6 bases unmatched. The CDR3 bases are TGTGCCAGCAGTGAACTAGCGGGACTCTATGAGCAGTTCTTC. It codes for CASSELAGLYEQFF.

In its sample, this clone was seen once. The chain is built from TRBV27 and TRBJ1-5; D is ambiguous. Per the germline V gene, CDR1 is MNHEY and CDR2 is SMNVEV (reference sequence). With 4 bases removed from V and 2 bases from J, the gap between germline ends came to 9 bases. The CDR3 is 14 amino acids. The CDR3 nucleotides read TGTGCCAGCAGTTGGACCGTAGGCAATCAGCCCCAGCATTTT. It yields the protein CASSWTVGNQPQHF.